This T cell receptor (beta chain) was sequenced for a study of T cell responses to AZD1222 COVID-19 vaccine. Study-wide results and caveats: Reportedly, nearly half the spike-specific TCRs target unmutated variant regions.

As concerns this clone: Its antigen is unidentified.

The V gene lost 0 bases and the J gene lost 5 bases, with 14 bases spanning the gap. CDR1 and CDR2 from the germline V gene are SGHRS and YFSETQ. The CDR3 runs 15 residues. The assay was immunoSEQ multiplex PCR, and TCRdb's table has in-frame clones only and misses some. The profile covers about 140,000 clones, with approximately 90% appearing a single time and around 2.7% taken by the ten largest. The TCR originated in an adult in good health. Sequencing used peripheral blood, obtained on day 0 of AZD1222 vaccination. V is TRBV5-1 and J is TRBJ1-1; possible D gene TRBD1, 6 bases. The CDR3, as DNA: TGCGCCAGCAGCTTGGTTGCCAGGGGAGAGACTGAAGCTTTCTTT. Its translation is CASSLVARGETEAFF.